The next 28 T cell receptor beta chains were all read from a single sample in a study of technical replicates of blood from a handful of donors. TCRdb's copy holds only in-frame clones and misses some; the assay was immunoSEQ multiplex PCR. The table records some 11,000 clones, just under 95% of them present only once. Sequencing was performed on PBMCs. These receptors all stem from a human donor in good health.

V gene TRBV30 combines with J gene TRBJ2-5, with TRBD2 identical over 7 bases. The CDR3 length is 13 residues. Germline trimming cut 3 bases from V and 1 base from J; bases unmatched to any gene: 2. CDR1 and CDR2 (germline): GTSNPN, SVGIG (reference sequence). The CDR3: CAWRRGSQETQYF. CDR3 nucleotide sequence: TGTGCCTGGAGGCGGGGGTCCCAAGAGACCCAGTACTTC.

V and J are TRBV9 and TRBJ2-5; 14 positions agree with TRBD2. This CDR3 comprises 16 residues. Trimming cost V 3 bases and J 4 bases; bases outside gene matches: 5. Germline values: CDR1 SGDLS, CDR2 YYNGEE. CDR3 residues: CASSAGTSGSPETQYF. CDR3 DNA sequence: TGTGCCAGCAGCGCCGGGACTAGCGGGAGCCCAGAGACCCAGTACTTC.

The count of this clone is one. CDR3 residues: CASNPDRNSGNTIYF. As DNA, the CDR3 is TGTGCCAGCAACCCGGACAGGAACTCTGGAAACACCATATATTTT. This sequence joins TRBV2 and TRBJ1-3, with 7 positions matching TRBD1. Germline V gene lookup returns CDR1 SNHLY and CDR2 FYNNEI. This CDR3 region has 15 residues. Germline trimming cut 7 bases from V and 0 bases from J; bases unmatched to any gene: 6. The full variable domain, its missing parts supplied by reference TRBV2 and TRBJ1-3, is EPEVTQTPSHQVTQMGQEVILRCVPISNHLYFYWYRQILGQKVEFLVSFYNNEISEKSEIFDDQFSVERPDGSNFTLKIRSTKLEDSAMYFCASNPDRNSGNTIYFGEGSWLTVV.

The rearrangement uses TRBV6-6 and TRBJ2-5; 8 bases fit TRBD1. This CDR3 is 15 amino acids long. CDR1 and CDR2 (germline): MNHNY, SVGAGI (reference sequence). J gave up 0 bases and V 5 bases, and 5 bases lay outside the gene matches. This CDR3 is CASSPGTGDQETQYF. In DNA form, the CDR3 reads TGTGCCAGCAGTCCCGGGACAGGAGACCAAGAGACCCAGTACTTC.

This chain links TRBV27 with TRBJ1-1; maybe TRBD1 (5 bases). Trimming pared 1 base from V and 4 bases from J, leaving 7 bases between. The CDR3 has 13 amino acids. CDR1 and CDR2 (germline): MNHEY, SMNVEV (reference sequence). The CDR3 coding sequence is TGTGCCAGCAGTTTATGGGGGGTCACTGAAGCTTTCTTT. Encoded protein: CASSLWGVTEAFF.

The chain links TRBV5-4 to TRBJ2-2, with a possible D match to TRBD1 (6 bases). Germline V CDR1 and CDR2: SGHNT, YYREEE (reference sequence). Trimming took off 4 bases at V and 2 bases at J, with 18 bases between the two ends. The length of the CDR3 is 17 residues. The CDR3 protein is CASSPNPPGVNTGELFF. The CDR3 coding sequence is TGTGCCAGCAGCCCCAACCCGCCAGGGGTTAACACCGGGGAGCTGTTTTTT.

The CDR3 reads CASSQPGTLNTGELFF. The CDR3 bases are TGCGCCAGCAGCCAACCCGGGACACTTAACACCGGGGAGCTGTTTTTT. The chain employs TRBV4-1 and TRBJ2-2; TRBD1 might be the D (6 bases). CDR3 length: 16 residues. Germline CDR1 is MGHRA and CDR2 is YSYEKL. V lost 2 bases and J lost 2, with 12 bases in between.

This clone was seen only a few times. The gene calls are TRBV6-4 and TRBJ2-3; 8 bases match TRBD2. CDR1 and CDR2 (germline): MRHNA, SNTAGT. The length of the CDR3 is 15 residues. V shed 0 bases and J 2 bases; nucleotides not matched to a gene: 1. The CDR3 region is CASSDSAGATDTQYF. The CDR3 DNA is TGTGCCAGCAGTGACTCAGCGGGAGCCACAGATACGCAGTATTTT.

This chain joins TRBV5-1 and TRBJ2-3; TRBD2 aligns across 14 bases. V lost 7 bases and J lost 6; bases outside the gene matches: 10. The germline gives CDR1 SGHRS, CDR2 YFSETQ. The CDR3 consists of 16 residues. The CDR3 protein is CASSATSGRGPDTQYF. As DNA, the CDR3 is TGCGCCAGCTCAGCGACTAGCGGGAGGGGGCCCGATACGCAGTATTTT.

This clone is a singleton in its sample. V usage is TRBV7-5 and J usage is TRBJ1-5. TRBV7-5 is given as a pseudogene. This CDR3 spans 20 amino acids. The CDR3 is CVRSLRPRESCPDNNQPQHF. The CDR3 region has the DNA TGTGTCAGAAGCTTACGTCCCCGGGAGAGTTGTCCGGATAACAATCAGCCCCAGCATTTT.

In DNA, the CDR3 is TGTGCCAGCAGCTTAGCGCGATTTAACACCGGGGAGCTGTTTTTT. It yields the protein CASSLARFNTGELFF. The chain combines TRBV7-9 with TRBJ2-2, with D unresolved. Trimming removed 0 bases at V and 2 bases at J, with 7 bases between. This CDR3 comprises 15 residues. Germline CDR1 reads SEHNR; CDR2 reads FQNEAQ (reference sequence).

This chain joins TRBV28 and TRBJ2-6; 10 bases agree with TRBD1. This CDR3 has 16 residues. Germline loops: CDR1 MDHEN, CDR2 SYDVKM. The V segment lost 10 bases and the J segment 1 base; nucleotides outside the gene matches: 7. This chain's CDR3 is CATSGQGLSGANVLTF. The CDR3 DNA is TGTGCCACCTCGGGACAGGGGCTATCTGGGGCCAACGTCCTGACTTTC.

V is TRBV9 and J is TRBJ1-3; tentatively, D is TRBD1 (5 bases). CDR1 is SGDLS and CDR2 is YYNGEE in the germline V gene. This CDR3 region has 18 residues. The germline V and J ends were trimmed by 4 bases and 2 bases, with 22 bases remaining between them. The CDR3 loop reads CASSSRTVDSGPGNTIYF. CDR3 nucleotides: TGTGCCAGCAGCTCAAGGACGGTTGACTCAGGGCCTGGAAACACCATATATTTT.

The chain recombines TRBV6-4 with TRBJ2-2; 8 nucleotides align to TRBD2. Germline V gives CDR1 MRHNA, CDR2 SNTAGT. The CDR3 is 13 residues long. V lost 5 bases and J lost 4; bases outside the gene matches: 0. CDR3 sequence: CASSSGSTGELFF. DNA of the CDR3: TGTGCCAGCAGTAGCGGGAGCACCGGGGAGCTGTTTTTT.

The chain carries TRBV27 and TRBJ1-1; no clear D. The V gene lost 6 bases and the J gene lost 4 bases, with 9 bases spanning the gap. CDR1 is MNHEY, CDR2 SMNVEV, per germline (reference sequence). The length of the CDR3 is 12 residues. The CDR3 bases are TGTGCCAGCAGGGGCTCCGGCACTGAAGCTTTCTTT. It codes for CASRGSGTEAFF.

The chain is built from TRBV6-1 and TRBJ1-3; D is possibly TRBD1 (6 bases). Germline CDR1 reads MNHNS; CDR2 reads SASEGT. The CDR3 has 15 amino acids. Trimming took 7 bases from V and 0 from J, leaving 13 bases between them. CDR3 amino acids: CASTDRKNSGNTIYF. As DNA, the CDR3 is TGTGCCAGCACTGACAGGAAAAACTCTGGAAACACCATATATTTT.

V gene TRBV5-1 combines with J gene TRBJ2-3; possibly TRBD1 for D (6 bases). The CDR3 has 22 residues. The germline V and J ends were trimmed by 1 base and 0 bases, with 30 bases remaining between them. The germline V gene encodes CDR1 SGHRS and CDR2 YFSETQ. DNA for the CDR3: TGCGCCAGCAGCTTGAATGGTTTTCCTTTCCTCCGGGACACCTTAAGCACAGATACGCAGTATTTT. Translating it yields CASSLNGFPFLRDTLSTDTQYF.

CDR3 bases: TGCGCCAGCAGCTTCGGCAGACTACAAGAGACCCAGTACTTC. This sequence encodes CASSFGRLQETQYF. The V call is TRBV5-1, the J call TRBJ2-5, with a tentative D call TRBD2 (5 bases). The germline V gene has CDR1 SGHRS and CDR2 YFSETQ. CDR3 length: 14 residues. The ends were cut back, 2 bases at V and 2 bases at J, with 10 bases in the middle. Complete variable domain (other parts from reference TRBV5-1 and TRBJ2-5): KAGVTQTPRYLIKTRGQQVTLSCSPISGHRSVSWYQQTPGQGLQFLFEYFSETQRNKGNFPGRFSGRQFSNSRSEMNVSTLELGDSALYLCASSFGRLQETQYFGPGTRLLVL.

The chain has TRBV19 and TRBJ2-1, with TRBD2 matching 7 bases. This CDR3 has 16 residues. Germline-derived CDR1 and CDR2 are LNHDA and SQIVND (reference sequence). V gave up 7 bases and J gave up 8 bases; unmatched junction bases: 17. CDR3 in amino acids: CASTRGLGPRGDEQFF. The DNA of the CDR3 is TGTGCCAGTACCCGAGGGTTAGGGCCTCGGGGGGATGAGCAGTTCTTC.

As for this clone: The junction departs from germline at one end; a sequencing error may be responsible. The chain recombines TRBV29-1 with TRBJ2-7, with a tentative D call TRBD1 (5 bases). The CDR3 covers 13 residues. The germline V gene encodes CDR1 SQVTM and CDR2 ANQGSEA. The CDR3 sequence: CNVEKDKPYEQYF. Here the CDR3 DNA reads TGCAACGTTGAGAAGGACAAGCCTTACGAGCAGTACTTC.

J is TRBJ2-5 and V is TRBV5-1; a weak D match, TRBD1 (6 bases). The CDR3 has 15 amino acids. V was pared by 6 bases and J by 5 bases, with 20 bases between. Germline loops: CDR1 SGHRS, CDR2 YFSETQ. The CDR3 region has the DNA TGCGCCAGCACCTTAGGTCAGGGGTTGAGGGAGACCCAGTACTTC. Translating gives CASTLGQGLRETQYF. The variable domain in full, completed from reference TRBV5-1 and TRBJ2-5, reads KAGVTQTPRYLIKTRGQQVTLSCSPISGHRSVSWYQQTPGQGLQFLFEYFSETQRNKGNFPGRFSGRQFSNSRSEMNVSTLELGDSALYLCASTLGQGLRETQYFGPGTRLLVL.

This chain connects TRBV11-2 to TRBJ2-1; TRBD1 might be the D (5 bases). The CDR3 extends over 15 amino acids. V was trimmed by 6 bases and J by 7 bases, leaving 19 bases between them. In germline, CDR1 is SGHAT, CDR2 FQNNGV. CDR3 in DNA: TGTGCCAGCAGGGCAGGACAAATTTTTGGGAATGAGCAGTTCTTC. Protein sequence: CASRAGQIFGNEQFF.

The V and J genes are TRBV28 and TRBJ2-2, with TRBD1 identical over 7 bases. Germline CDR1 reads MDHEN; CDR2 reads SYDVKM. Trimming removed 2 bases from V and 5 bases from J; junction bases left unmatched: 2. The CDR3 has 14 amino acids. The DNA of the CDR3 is TGTGCCAGCAGTTTACCGACAGGGACCGGGGAGCTGTTTTTT. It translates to CASSLPTGTGELFF.

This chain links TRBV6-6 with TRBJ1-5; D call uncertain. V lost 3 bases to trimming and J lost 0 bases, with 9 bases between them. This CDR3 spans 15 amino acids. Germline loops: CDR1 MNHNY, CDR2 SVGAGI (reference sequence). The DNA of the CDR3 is TGTGCCAGCAGTTATGTCGGTTATAGCAATCAGCCCCAGCATTTT. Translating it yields CASSYVGYSNQPQHF.

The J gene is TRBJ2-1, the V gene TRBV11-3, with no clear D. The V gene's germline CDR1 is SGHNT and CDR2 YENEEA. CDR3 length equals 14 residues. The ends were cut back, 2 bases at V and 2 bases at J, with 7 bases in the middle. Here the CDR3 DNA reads TGTGCCAGCAGCTTATCGGTAGCCTACAATGAGCAGTTCTTC. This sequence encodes CASSLSVAYNEQFF. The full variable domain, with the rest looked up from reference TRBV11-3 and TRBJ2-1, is EAGVVQSPRYKIIEKKQPVAFWCNPISGHNTLYWYLQNLGQGPELLIRYENEEAVDDSQLPKDRFSAERLKGVDSTLKIQPAELGDSAVYLCASSLSVAYNEQFFGPGTRLTVL.

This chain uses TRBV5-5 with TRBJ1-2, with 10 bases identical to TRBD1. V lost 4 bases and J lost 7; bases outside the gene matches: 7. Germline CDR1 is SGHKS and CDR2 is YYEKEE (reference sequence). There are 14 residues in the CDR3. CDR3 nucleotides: TGTGCCAGCAGCGGCTGGGACAGGGGAGGTGGCTACACCTTC. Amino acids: CASSGWDRGGGYTF.

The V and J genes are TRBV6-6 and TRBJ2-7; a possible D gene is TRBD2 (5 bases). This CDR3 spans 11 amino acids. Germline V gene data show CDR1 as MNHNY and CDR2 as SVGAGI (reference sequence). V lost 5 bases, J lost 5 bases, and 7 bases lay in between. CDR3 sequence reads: CASSPGDEQYF. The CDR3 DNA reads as TGTGCCAGCAGTCCCGGGGACGAGCAGTACTTC.

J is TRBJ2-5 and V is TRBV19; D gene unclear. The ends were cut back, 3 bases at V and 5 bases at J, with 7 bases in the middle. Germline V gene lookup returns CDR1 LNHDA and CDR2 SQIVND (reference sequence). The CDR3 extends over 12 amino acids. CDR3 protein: CASSITRETQYF. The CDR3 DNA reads TGTGCCAGTAGTATTACGCGGGAGACCCAGTACTTC.